The present TCR beta chain was sequenced within a study of blood T cell repertoires in COVID-19. Study details: Samples of COVID-19 (acute and convalescent) were obtained from the United States, Italy and Spain. PBMCs, B-cell-depleted T cells, or T cells were the source of the cDNA or gDNA that made up the material.

Authors' analysis steps: Amplification of reference gene primers was used by the study to estimate nucleated cell counts. The protocol was immunoSEQ multiplex PCR, while the TCRdb copy is restricted to in-frame clones and leaves out a portion. The V and J calls and clone size are taken from that table; D and trimming were inferred from the DNA. Of just over 250,000 clones listed, 91% are singletons. CDR3 size: 15 residues. Germline V lookup: CDR1 LNHDA, CDR2 SQIVND (reference sequence). V was pared by 4 bases and J by 4 bases, with 14 bases between. A Seattle source enrolled patients during active infection and followed them longitudinally.

The sequencing input was peripheral blood. The gene calls are TRBV19 and TRBJ2-1; weak D call: TRBD2 (6 bases). The clonotype comes from a person aged 18 to 30 with COVID-19, enrolled during active disease. The CDR3 DNA sequence: TGTGCCAGTAGTACCGCCGGGACTGAATACAATGAGCAGTTCTTC. It codes for CASSTAGTEYNEQFF. Combining the CDR3 with reference TRBV19 and TRBJ2-1 gives the whole variable domain DGGITQSPKYLFRKEGQNVTLSCEQNLNHDAMYWYRQDPGQGLRLIYYSQIVNDFQKGDIAEGYSVSREKKESFPLTVTSAQKNPTAFYLCASSTAGTEYNEQFFGPGTRLTVL.